This T cell receptor (beta chain) was captured in a study of T cell responses to AZD1222 COVID-19 vaccine. The germline gives CDR1 SGHVS, CDR2 FQNEAQ. CDR3 length equals 16 residues. J gave up 7 bases and V 5 bases, and 10 bases lay outside the gene matches. The protocol was immunoSEQ multiplex PCR, while the TCRdb copy is restricted to in-frame clones and leaves out a portion. Here the sample spans tens of thousands of clones, 92% being singletons. The sample here was peripheral blood, taken 28 days after the second AZD1222 dose. This sequence originates from an adult who received the AZD1222 COVID-19 vaccine. The chain employs TRBV7-8 and TRBJ2-2; 10 bases fit TRBD2. In DNA, the CDR3 is TGTGCCAGCAGCGTAAGCGGGGGGGCCGTGAGCGGGGAGCTGTTTTTT. Translated: CASSVSGGAVSGELFF.